This TCR beta chain came from a study of identical twins. Study-level points and caveats: Zero-insertion findings could be partly confounded by invariant cells (MAIT and iNKT cells).

Turning to this clonotype: Its antigen is not known.

TCRdb called the 5' RACE reads again in MiXCR, with one record for every CDR3 protein. This sample has hundreds of thousands of distinct CDR3 sequences, with around 20% found just once. The sample also formed part of further work on yellow fever vaccine responses in identical twins.

The sample comprised CD4+ T cells sorted from blood. This receptor was taken from a woman under 30 in good health.

The CDR3 nucleotides read TGTGCCAGCAGCGTAGACCCTACAGGGTACACTGAAGCTTTCTTT. It encodes CASSVDPTGYTEAFF. The chain recombines TRBV9 with TRBJ1-1; maybe TRBD1 (6 bases). V lost 0 bases, J lost 3 bases, and 12 bases lay in between. Germline lookup yields CDR1 SGDLS and CDR2 YYNGEE. This CDR3 is built from 15 residues.